This T cell receptor beta chain was profiled in a study of blood T cell repertoires in COVID-19. This clone appeared a few times. Only in-frame clones appear in the TCRdb table, and some are missing; sequencing was by immunoSEQ multiplex PCR. The top ten clones hold about 27% of a sample with approximately 100,000 clones, roughly 82% of them seen once. CDR1 DFQATT and CDR2 SNEGSKA come from the germline V gene (reference sequence). This CDR3 has 14 amino acids. Between the trimmed V and J ends, which lost 3 bases and 1 base, there was a span of 12 bases. The rearrangement links TRBV20-1 to TRBJ2-5; D is possibly TRBD1 (6 bases). This TCR came from a man in his sixties with acute or convalescent COVID-19. The sequencing sample was made of peripheral blood. The CDR3 nucleotides read TGCAGTGCTAGTGGGACACCGTTCCAAGAGACCCAGTACTTC. Translation: CSASGTPFQETQYF.